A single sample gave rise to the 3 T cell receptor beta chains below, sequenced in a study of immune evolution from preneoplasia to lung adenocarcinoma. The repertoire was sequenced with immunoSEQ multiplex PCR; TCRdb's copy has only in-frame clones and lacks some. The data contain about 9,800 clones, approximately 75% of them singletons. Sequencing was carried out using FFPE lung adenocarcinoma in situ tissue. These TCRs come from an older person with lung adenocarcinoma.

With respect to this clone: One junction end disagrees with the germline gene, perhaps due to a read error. CDR3 region: CASKVDTNTKAFF. In DNA form, the CDR3 reads TGTGCCAGCAAAGTGGACACAAACACTAAAGCTTTCTTT. The chain joins TRBV6-5 to TRBJ1-1; weak D call: TRBD1 (5 bases). CDR1 is MNHEY, CDR2 SVGAGI, per germline. The CDR3 has 13 amino acids.

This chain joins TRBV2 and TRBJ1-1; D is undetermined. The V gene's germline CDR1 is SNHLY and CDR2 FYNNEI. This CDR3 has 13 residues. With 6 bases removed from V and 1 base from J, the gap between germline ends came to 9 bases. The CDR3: CASRANRNTEAFF. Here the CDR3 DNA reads TGTGCCAGCAGAGCCAACAGGAACACTGAAGCTTTCTTT. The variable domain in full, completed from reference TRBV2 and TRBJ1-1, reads EPEVTQTPSHQVTQMGQEVILRCVPISNHLYFYWYRQILGQKVEFLVSFYNNEISEKSEIFDDQFSVERPDGSNFTLKIRSTKLEDSAMYFCASRANRNTEAFFGQGTRLTVV.

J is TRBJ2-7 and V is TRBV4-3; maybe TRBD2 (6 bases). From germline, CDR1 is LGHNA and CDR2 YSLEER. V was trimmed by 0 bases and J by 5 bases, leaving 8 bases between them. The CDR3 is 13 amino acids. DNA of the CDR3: TGCGCCAGCAGCCAAGAGCCGGGGGACGAGCAGTACTTC. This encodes CASSQEPGDEQYF.